This T cell receptor beta chain was profiled in a study of OX40 agonist ivuxolimab in advanced cancers. The method was immunoSEQ multiplex PCR; TCRdb's version includes in-frame clones alone and lacks a portion of them. The table has roughly 60,000 clones, around 93% seen once. This clone was counted a single time. V lost 4 bases, J lost 7 bases, and 6 bases stayed unmatched. Germline loops: CDR1 SGDLS, CDR2 YYNGEE. The CDR3 length is 14 residues. Any history of autoimmune disease or systemic immunosuppression disqualified patients. Baseline, cycle 4 day 1, and cycle 7 day 1 were the blood sampling points.

The V call is TRBV9, the J call TRBJ2-1, with 9 bases aligning to TRBD1. This specimen was CD4+ or CD8+ T cells sorted from blood, taken in a trial of the OX40 agonist ivuxolimab. The clonotype originates from an adult with an advanced solid tumor such as melanoma, head and neck, liver or kidney cancer. The DNA of the CDR3 is TGTGCCAGCAGCCCTCGGACAGGGGAGAATGAGCAGTTCTTC. It yields the protein CASSPRTGENEQFF.